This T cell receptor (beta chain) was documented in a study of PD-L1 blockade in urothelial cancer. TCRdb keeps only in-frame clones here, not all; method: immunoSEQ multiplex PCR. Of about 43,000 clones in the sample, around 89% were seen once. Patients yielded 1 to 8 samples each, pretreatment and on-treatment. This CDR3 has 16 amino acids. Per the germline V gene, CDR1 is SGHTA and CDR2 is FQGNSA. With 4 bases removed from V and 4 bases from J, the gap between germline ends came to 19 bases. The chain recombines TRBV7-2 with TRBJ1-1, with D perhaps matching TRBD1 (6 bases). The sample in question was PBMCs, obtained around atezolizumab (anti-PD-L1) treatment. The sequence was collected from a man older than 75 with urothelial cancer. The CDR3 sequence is CASSSETTGWVTEAFF. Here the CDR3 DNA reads TGTGCCAGCAGCTCCGAGACGACAGGATGGGTCACTGAAGCTTTCTTT.